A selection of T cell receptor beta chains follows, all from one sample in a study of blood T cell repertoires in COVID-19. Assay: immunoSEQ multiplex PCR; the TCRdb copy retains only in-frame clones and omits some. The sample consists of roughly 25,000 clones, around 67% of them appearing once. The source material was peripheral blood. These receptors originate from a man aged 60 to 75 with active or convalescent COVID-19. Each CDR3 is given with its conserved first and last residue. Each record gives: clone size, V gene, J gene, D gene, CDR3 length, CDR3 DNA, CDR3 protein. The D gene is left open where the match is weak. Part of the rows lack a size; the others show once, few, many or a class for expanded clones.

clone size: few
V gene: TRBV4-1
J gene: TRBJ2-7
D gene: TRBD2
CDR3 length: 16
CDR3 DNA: TGCGCCAGCAGCTTTTTGAGCACTAGCGGGTCCTACGAGCAGTACTTC
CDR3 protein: CASSFLSTSGSYEQYF

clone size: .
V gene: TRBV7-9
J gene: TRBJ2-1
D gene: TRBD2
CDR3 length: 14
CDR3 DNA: TGTGCCAGCAGCAGCGGACTAGCGGGGGGCGAGCAGTTCTTC
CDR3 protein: CASSSGLAGGEQFF

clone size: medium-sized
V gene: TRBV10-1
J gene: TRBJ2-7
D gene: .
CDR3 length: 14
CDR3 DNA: TGCGCCAGCAGTGAGAAAGGCAGGGCCAGCGAGCAGTACTTC
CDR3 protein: CASSEKGRASEQYF

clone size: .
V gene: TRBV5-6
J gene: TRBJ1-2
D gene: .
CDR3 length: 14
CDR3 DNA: TGTGCCAGCAGCTTTACCGCAGGTCACTATGGCTACACCTTC
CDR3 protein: CASSFTAGHYGYTF

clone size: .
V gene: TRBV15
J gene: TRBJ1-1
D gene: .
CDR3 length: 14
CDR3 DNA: TGTGCCACCAGCAGAGATAAGGGGTTGACTGAAGCTTTCTTT
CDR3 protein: CATSRDKGLTEAFF

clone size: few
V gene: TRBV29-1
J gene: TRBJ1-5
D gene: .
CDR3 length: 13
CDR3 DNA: TGCAGCGTTGAAAGTCAGGTGGGTCAGCCCCAGCATTTT
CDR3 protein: CSVESQVGQPQHF

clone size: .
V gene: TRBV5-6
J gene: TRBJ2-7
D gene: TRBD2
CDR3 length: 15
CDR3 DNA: TGTGCCAGCAGGCGAAGACTAGCGGGAGTAAGGGAGCAGTACTTC
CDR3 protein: CASRRRLAGVREQYF

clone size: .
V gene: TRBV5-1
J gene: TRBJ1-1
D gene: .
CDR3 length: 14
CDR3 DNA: TGCGCCAGCAGCTTGGGCAGGGGGAACACTGAAGCTTTCTTT
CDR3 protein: CASSLGRGNTEAFF

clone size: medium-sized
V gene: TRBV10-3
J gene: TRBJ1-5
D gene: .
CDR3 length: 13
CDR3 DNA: TGTGCCATCGGGGGGGTGAACAATCAGCCCCAGCATTTT
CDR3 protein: CAIGGVNNQPQHF

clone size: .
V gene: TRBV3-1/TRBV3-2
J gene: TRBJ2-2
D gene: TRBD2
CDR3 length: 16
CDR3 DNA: TGTGCCAGCAGTCCCTCGGGAGCGGGAGAACTCGGGGAGCTGTTTTTT
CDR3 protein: CASSPSGAGELGELFF

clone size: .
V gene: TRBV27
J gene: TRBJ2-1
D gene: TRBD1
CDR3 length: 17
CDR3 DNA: TGTGCCAGCAGTTCGGTGCTCGGGACAGGGGCCTACAATGAGCAGTTCTTC
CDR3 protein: CASSSVLGTGAYNEQFF

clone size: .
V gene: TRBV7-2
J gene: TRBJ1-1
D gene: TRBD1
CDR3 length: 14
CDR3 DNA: TGTGCCAGCAGCTGGACAGGGAGGTTCACTGAAGCTTTCTTT
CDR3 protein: CASSWTGRFTEAFF

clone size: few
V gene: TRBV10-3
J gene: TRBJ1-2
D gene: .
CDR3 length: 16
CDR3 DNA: TGTGCCATCAGTGAGGGCACTTTATCAGGGGTCTCTGGCTACACCTTC
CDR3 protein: CAISEGTLSGVSGYTF

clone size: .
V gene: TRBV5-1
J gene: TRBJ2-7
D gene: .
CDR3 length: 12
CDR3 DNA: TGCGCCAGCAGCTTGGTAGAATACGAGCAGTACTTC
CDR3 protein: CASSLVEYEQYF

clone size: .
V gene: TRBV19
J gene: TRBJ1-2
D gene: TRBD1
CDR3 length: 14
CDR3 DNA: TGTGCCAGTAGTATCACCCAGGGGGCGGCTGGCTACACCTTC
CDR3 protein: CASSITQGAAGYTF

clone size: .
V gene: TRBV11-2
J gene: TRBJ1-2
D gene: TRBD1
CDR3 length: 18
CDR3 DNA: TGTGCCAGCAGCTTAGTCAAGGGACAGGTCGGGTCTAACTATGGCTACACCTTC
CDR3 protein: CASSLVKGQVGSNYGYTF

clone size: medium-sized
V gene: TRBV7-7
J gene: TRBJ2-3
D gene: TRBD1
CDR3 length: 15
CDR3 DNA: TGTGCTAGCAGCTTAGGGACAGGGGGCATAGATACGCAGTATTTT
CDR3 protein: CASSLGTGGIDTQYF

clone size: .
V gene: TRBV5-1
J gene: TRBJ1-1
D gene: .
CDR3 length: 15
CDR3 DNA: TGCGCCAGCAGCTTGTCCTCCAGGGAGAACACTGAAGCTTTCTTT
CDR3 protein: CASSLSSRENTEAFF

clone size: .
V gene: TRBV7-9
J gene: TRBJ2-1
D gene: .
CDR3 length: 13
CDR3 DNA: TGTGCCAGCAGCTTAGGGACAGCAGGTGAGCAGTTCTTC
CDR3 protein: CASSLGTAGEQFF

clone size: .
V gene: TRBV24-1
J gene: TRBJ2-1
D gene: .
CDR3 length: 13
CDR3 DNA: TGTGCCACCAGTGATGGACAGTTGCATGAGCAGTTCTTC
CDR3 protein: CATSDGQLHEQFF

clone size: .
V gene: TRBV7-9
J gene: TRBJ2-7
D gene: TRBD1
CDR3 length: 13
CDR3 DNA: TGTGCCAGCAGCTGGGACAGTAGCTACGAGCAGTACTTC
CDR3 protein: CASSWDSSYEQYF

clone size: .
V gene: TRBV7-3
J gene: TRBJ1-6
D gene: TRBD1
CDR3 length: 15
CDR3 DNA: TGTGCCAGCAGCTTAACTGGCAGGGGGGATTCACCCCTCCACTTT
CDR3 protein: CASSLTGRGDSPLHF

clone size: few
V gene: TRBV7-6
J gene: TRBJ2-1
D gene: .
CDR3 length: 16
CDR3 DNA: TGTGCCAGCAGCCCCTTAGTACAGAGCTCCTACAATGAGCAGTTCTTC
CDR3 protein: CASSPLVQSSYNEQFF

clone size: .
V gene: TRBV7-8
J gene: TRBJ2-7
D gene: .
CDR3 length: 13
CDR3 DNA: TGTGCCAGCAGCCCGGGGACACCGGCACGGCAGTACTTC
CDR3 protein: CASSPGTPARQYF

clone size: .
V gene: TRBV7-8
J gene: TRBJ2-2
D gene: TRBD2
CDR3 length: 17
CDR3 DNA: TGTGCCAGCAGCAAAAGACTAGCGGGAGTTTCCGGCGGGGAGCTGTTTTTT
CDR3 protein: CASSKRLAGVSGGELFF

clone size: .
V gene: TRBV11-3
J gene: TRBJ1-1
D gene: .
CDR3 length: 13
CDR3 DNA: TGTGCCAGCAGCTTAGACATGAACACTGAAGCTTTCTTT
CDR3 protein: CASSLDMNTEAFF

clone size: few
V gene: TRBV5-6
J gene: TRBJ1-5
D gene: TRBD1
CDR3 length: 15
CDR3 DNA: TGTGCCAGCAGCTTCGGAGACAGGGCCAATCAGCCCCAGCATTTT
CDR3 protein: CASSFGDRANQPQHF

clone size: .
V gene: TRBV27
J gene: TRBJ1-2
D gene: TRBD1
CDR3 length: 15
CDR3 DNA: TGTGCCAGCAGTTATGCAGGGGGACCCCTTTCGGGCTACACCTTC
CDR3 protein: CASSYAGGPLSGYTF

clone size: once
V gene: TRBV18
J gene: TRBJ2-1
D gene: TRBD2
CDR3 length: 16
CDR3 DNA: TGTGCCAGCTCACCACGGTTAGCGGGAGGGAGGAATGAGCAGTTCTTC
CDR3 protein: CASSPRLAGGRNEQFF

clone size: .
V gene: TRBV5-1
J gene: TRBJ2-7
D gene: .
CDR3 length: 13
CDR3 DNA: TGCGCCAGCACTATCGACAGATTCTACGAGCAGTACTTC
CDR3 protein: CASTIDRFYEQYF

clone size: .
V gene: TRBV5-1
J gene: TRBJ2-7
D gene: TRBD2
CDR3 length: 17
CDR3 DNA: TGCGCCAGCAGCTTTTACGGGACTAGCAGTAAGTCCTACGAGCAGTACTTC
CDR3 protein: CASSFYGTSSKSYEQYF

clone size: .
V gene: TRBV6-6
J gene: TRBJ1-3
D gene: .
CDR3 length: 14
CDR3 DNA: TGTGCCAGCATCCCGGGATCGGATGGAAACACCATATATTTT
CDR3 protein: CASIPGSDGNTIYF

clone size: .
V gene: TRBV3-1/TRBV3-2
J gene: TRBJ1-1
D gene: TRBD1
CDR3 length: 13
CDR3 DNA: TGTGCCACCTCGGACAGGAAGGCCACTGAAGCTTTCTTT
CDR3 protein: CATSDRKATEAFF

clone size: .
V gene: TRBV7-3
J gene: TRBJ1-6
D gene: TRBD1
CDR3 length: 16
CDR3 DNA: TGTGCCAGCAGCTTAATGCCGGGACAGTATAATTCACCCCTCCACTTT
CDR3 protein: CASSLMPGQYNSPLHF

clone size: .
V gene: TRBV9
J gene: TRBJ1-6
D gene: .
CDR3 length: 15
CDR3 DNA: TGTGCCAGCAGCGTAGAGGGGCAGGGGACTTCACCCCTCCACTTT
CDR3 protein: CASSVEGQGTSPLHF

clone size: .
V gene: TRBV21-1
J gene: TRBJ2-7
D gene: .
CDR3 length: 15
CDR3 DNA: TGTGCCAGCAGCACCGAACAGGGGTTTCTGTACGAGCAGTACTTC
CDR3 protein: CASSTEQGFLYEQYF

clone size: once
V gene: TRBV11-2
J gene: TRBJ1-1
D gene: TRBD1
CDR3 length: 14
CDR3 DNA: TGTGCCAGCAGCTTATCCACAGGGGCCACTGAAGCTTTCTTT
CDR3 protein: CASSLSTGATEAFF

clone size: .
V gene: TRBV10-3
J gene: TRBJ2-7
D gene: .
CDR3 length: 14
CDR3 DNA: TGTGCCATCAGCAATCCGCCCGGACTGTACGAGCAGTACTTC
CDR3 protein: CAISNPPGLYEQYF

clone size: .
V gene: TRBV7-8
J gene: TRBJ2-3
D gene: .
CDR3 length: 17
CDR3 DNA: TGTGCCAGCAGACCCACTCTCAGGCGGGGCCCTAGGGATACGCAGTATTTT
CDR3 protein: CASRPTLRRGPRDTQYF

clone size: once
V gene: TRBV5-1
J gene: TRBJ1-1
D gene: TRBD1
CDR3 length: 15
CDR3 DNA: TGCGCCAGCAGCTTATCCGGGACAGGGGGCACTGAAGCTTTCTTT
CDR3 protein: CASSLSGTGGTEAFF

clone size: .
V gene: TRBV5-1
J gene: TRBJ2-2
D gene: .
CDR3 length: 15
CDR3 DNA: TGCGCCAGCAGCTCTACGACAGGAGACACCGGGGAGCTGTTTTTT
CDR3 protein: CASSSTTGDTGELFF

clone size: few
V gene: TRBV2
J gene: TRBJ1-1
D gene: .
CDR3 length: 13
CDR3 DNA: TGTGCCAGCAGTGGACACCAGAACACTGAAGCTTTCTTT
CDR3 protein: CASSGHQNTEAFF

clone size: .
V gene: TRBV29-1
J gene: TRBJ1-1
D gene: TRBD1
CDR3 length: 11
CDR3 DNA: TGCAGCGTGGACAGGGGTTCTGAAGCTTTCTTT
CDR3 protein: CSVDRGSEAFF